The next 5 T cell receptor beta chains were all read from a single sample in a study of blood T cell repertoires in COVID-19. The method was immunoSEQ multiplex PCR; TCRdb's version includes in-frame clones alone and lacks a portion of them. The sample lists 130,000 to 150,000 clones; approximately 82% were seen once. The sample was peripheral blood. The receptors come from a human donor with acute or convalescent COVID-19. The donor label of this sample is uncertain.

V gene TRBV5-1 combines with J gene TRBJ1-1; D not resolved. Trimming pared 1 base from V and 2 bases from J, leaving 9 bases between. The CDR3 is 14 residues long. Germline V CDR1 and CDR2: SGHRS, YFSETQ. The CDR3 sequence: CASSLTRANTEAFF. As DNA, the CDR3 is TGCGCCAGCAGCTTGACTAGGGCCAACACTGAAGCTTTCTTT.

The CDR3 protein is CASSTGTGAHYGYTF. CDR3 DNA: TGTGCCAGCAGCACCGGGACAGGGGCCCACTATGGCTACACCTTC. V gene TRBV11-2 combines with J gene TRBJ1-2, with 10 bases lining up with TRBD1. The CDR3 extends over 15 amino acids. The V gene's germline CDR1 is SGHAT and CDR2 FQNNGV. V was pared by 5 bases and J by 3 bases, with 6 bases of the junction left unmatched.

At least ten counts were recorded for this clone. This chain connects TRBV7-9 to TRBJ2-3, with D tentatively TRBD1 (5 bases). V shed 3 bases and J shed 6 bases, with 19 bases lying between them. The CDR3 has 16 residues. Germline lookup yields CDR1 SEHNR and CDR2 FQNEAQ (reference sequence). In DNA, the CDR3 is TGTGCCAGCAGCTTGGTTGGGTCGGCACAGGTGGATACGCAGTATTTT. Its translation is CASSLVGSAQVDTQYF.

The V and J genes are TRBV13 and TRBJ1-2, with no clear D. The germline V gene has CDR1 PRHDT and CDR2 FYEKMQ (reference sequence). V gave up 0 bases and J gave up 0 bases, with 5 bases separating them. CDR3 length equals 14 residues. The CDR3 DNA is TGTGCCAGCAGCTTAGGGGCTCCTAACTATGGCTACACCTTC. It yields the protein CASSLGAPNYGYTF.

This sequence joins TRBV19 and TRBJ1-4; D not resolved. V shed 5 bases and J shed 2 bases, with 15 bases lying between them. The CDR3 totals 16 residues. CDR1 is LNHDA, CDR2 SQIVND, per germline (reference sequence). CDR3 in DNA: TGTGCCAGTAGTGACCCCCGGGGTCCGACTAATGAAAAACTGTTTTTT. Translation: CASSDPRGPTNEKLFF.